This TCR beta chain derives from a study of circulating CD8 cells and anti-PD-1 response in melanoma. The V gene lost 1 base and the J gene lost 7 bases, with 5 bases spanning the gap. This CDR3 spans 12 amino acids. Germline lookup yields CDR1 LGHNA and CDR2 YNFKEQ. Sorting of live CD3+CD8+TCRalphabeta+ cells by PD-1 and/or TIGIT gave four subsets. This clonotype is large. The QIAseq Immune Repertoire TCR panel built the libraries from about 16 ng of total RNA. MiXCR was run by TCRdb on the reads, yielding one entry per CDR3 protein. The data show 350 to 400 distinct CDR3 sequences, 6.2% seen once. V usage is TRBV4-2 and J usage is TRBJ2-1; D gene uncertain. The sample was CD8+ T cells from PBMCs, taken at baseline or after one month of anti-PD-1 therapy (not recorded which). The receptor comes from a human donor with melanoma. CDR3 DNA: TGTGCCAGCAGCCAAGGGCAGAATGAGCAGTTCTTC. Amino acids: CASSQGQNEQFF.